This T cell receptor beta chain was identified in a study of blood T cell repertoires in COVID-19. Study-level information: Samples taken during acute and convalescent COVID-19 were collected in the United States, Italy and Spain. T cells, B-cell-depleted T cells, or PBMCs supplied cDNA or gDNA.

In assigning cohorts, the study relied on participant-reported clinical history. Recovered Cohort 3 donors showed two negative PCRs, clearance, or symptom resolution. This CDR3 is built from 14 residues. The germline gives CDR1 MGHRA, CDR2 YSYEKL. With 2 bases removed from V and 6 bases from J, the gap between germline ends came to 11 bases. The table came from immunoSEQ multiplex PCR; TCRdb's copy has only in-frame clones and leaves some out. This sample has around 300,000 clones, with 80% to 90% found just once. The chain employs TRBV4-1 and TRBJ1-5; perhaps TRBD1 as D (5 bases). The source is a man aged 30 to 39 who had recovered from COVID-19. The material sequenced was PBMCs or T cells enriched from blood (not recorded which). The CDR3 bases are TGCGCCAGCAGCCAATGGGATAGGGGTCAGCCCCAGCATTTT. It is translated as CASSQWDRGQPQHF.